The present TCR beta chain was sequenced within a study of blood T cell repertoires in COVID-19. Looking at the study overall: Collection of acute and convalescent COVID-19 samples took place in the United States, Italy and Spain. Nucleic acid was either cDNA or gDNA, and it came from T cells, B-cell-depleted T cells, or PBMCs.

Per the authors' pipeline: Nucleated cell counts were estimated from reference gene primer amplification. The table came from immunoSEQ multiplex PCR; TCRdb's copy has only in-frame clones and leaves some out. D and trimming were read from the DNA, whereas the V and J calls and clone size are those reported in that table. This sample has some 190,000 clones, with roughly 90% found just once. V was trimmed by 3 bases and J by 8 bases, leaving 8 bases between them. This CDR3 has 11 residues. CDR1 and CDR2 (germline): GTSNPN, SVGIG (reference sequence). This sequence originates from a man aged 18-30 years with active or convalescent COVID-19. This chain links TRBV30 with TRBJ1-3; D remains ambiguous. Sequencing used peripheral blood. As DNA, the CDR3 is TGTGCCTGGAGCAGTGCAGACACCATATATTTT. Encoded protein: CAWSSADTIYF. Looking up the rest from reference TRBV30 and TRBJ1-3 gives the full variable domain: SQTIHQWPATLVQPVGSPLSLECTVEGTSNPNLYWYRQAAGRGLQLLFYSVGIGQISSEVPQNLSASRPQDRQFILSSKKLLLSDSGFYLCAWSSADTIYFGEGSWLTVV.